These 7 T cell receptor beta chains were all obtained from the same sample, sequenced in a study of blood T cell repertoires in COVID-19. The method was immunoSEQ multiplex PCR; TCRdb's version includes in-frame clones alone and lacks a portion of them. The table lists about 400,000 clones, roughly 91% of them singletons, with 1.7% in the top ten. What was sequenced was PBMCs or T cells enriched from blood (not recorded which). Source of these receptors: a woman between 25 and 40 years old who had recovered from COVID-19.

The rearrangement links TRBV2 to TRBJ1-2; TRBD1 might be the D (6 bases). Germline V gene data show CDR1 as SNHLY and CDR2 as FYNNEI. The CDR3 runs 12 residues. V lost 6 bases and J lost 4, with 9 bases in between. The CDR3 DNA reads as TGTGCCAGCAGCGGGACAATCTATGGCTACACCTTC. The encoded protein is CASSGTIYGYTF.

The V and J genes are TRBV7-2 and TRBJ2-5, with 11 nucleotides matching TRBD2. The CDR3 spans 16 residues. The V segment lost 1 base and the J segment 1 base; nucleotides outside the gene matches: 2. Looked up from germline, CDR1 is SGHTA and CDR2 is FQGNSA. CDR3: CASSLDSGGVQETQYF. The DNA for the CDR3 is TGTGCCAGCAGCTTAGATAGCGGGGGGGTCCAAGAGACCCAGTACTTC.

V usage is TRBV24-1 and J usage is TRBJ2-1; 8 bases are a match to TRBD1. The CDR3 extends over 16 amino acids. From germline, CDR1 is KGHDR and CDR2 SFDVKD. V lost 4 bases, J lost 6 bases, and 10 bases stayed unmatched. The CDR3 sequence: CATSEEGQGISNEQFF. The CDR3 DNA reads TGTGCCACCAGTGAAGAAGGACAGGGCATCTCCAATGAGCAGTTCTTC.

This clone occurred once. V is TRBV5-1 and J is TRBJ2-6; D is possibly TRBD1 (5 bases). V dropped 3 bases and J dropped 0 bases, with 7 bases sitting between them. CDR3 length: 15 amino acids. Germline V gene sequence: CDR1 SGHRS, CDR2 YFSETQ. The CDR3 region has the DNA TGCGCCAGCAGCTCAGGGTTCTCTGGGGCCAACGTCCTGACTTTC. This sequence encodes CASSSGFSGANVLTF.

This clone was observed a handful of times. V is TRBV7-9 and J is TRBJ1-1; no reliable D call. CDR3 length: 12 residues. The V end was cut by 5 bases, the J end by 7 bases, with 11 bases between. Germline V gene lookup returns CDR1 SEHNR and CDR2 FQNEAQ (reference sequence). CDR3 sequence: CASSRTEDEAFF. The DNA of the CDR3 is TGTGCCAGCAGCCGCACGGAGGATGAAGCTTTCTTT.

This chain joins TRBV19 and TRBJ2-5, with D possibly TRBD1 on 5 matching bases. V was shortened by 5 bases and J by 7 bases, with 17 bases between the two germline ends. This CDR3 comprises 14 residues. The V gene's germline CDR1 is LNHDA and CDR2 SQIVND (reference sequence). The CDR3 nucleotides read TGTGCCAGTAGTCCGCCCCTAGGGGCAGGGACCCAGTACTTC. Its protein is CASSPPLGAGTQYF.

Note on this clone: An end of the junction differs from the germline gene, which may be a read error. CDR3 loop: CASTYGPQVSGYTF. The CDR3 DNA reads TGTGCCAGCACTTACGGGCCTCAAGTTAGTGGCTACACCTTC. This sequence joins TRBV6-5 and TRBJ1-2; D not certain. This CDR3 has 14 amino acids. Germline lookup yields CDR1 MNHEY and CDR2 SVGAGI.